Here is one T cell receptor beta chain with its context. Methods used by the authors: For nucleated cells, counts were estimated from reference gene primer amplification. Assay: immunoSEQ multiplex PCR; the TCRdb copy retains only in-frame clones and omits some. For V, J and clone size, that table is used; D and trimming come from the DNA. In the table there are about 330,000 clones, almost 85% of which are singletons. This sample was taken from a study of blood T cell repertoires in COVID-19. The wider study: The United States, Italy and Spain supplied acute and convalescent COVID-19 samples.

The CDR3 has 15 amino acids. Trimming stripped 3 bases from V and 1 base from J, with 12 bases between. Germline lookup yields CDR1 MNHEY and CDR2 SVGAGI. What was sequenced was peripheral blood. The clonotype was recovered from a human donor in a cohort sampled during active COVID-19. The chain has TRBV6-5 and TRBJ1-1; D uncertain. The CDR3 is CASSYHEQSNTEAFF. The DNA for the CDR3 is TGTGCCAGCAGTTATCACGAACAGTCGAACACTGAAGCTTTCTTT.